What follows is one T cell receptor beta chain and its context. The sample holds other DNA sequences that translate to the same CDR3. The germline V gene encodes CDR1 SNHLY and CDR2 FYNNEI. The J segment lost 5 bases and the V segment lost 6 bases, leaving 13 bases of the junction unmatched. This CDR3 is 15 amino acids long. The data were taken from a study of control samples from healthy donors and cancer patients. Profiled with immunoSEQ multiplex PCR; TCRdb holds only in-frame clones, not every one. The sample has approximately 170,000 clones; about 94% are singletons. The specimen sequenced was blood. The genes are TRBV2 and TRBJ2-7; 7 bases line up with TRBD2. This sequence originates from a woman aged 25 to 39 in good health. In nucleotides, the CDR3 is TGTGCCAGCAGGCTTGGGGGGGGGTCGGGAAACGAGCAGTACTTC. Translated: CASRLGGGSGNEQYF.